Presented here are 31 T cell receptor beta chains from one specimen sequenced in a study of T cell changes during pregnancy in multiple sclerosis. Only in-frame clones appear in the TCRdb table, and some are missing; sequencing was by immunoSEQ multiplex PCR. The top ten hold approximately 2.3% of the sample, which has tens of thousands of clones, around 97% seen once. Specimen: CD8+ T cells from peripheral blood mononuclear cells, collected after pregnancy. These receptors were obtained from a female donor with multiple sclerosis, enrolled in a pregnancy study.

The chain carries TRBV25-1 and TRBJ1-4, with 7 bases fitting TRBD1. J was trimmed by 4 bases and V by 0 bases; bases with no gene match: 2. The CDR3 spans 15 residues. The germline CDR1 and CDR2 sequences are MGHDK and SYGVNS. CDR3 bases: TGTGCCAGCAGTGAATATAGGGGGCGTAATGAAAAACTGTTTTTT. Its protein product is CASSEYRGRNEKLFF.

The chain uses TRBV7-9 and TRBJ2-5; 9 positions agree with TRBD1. Trimming at V came to 4 bases and at J to 3 bases, leaving 3 bases not matched to a gene. Per the germline V gene, CDR1 is SEHNR and CDR2 is FQNEAQ (reference sequence). CDR3 length: 14 amino acids. The CDR3 reads CASSSWTGEETQYF. The CDR3 bases are TGTGCCAGCAGCTCTTGGACAGGGGAAGAGACCCAGTACTTC.

The J gene is TRBJ2-6, the V gene TRBV27, with TRBD1 matching 8 bases. Per the germline V gene, CDR1 is MNHEY and CDR2 is SMNVEV (reference sequence). V lost 6 bases and J lost 4; bases outside the gene matches: 5. The CDR3 has 15 residues. The CDR3: CASSATGAGANVLTF. Written as DNA, the CDR3 is TGTGCCAGCAGCGCGACAGGGGCCGGGGCCAACGTCCTGACTTTC.

The chain recombines TRBV5-6 with TRBJ1-2; TRBD1 matches at 9 bases. V was clipped by 3 bases and J by 3 bases; unmatched bases: 6. The CDR3 loop spans 15 amino acids. From germline, CDR1 is SGHDT and CDR2 YYEEEE. The CDR3 region has the DNA TGTGCCAGCAGCTCAACAGGGGGCGTCGACTATGGCTACACCTTC. It encodes CASSSTGGVDYGYTF. The whole variable domain, remainder taken from reference TRBV5-6 and TRBJ1-2, is DAGVTQSPTHLIKTRGQQVTLRCSPKSGHDTVSWYQQALGQGPQFIFQYYEEEERQRGNFPDRFSGHQFPNYSSELNVNALLLGDSALYLCASSSTGGVDYGYTFGSGTRLTVV.

The table lists this clone with a count of one. The chain combines TRBV9 with TRBJ2-7; a weak D match, TRBD2 (5 bases). From germline, CDR1 is SGDLS and CDR2 YYNGEE. The CDR3 consists of 15 residues. The V end was cut by 0 bases, the J end by 4 bases, with 14 bases between. CDR3 amino acids: CASSVGGSARYEQYF. CDR3 nucleotide sequence: TGTGCCAGCAGCGTAGGAGGGAGCGCGAGATACGAGCAGTACTTC.

The chain has TRBV5-4 and TRBJ2-1, with no clear D. CDR3 length: 13 amino acids. Germline values: CDR1 SGHNT, CDR2 YYREEE (reference sequence). The V end lost 3 bases, the J end lost 7 bases, and 11 bases lay between the germline ends. The CDR3: CASSSITENEQFF. CDR3 sequence (DNA): TGTGCCAGCAGCTCTATTACAGAAAATGAGCAGTTCTTC.

V gene TRBV19 combines with J gene TRBJ2-7; 8 bases align to TRBD1. Germline trimming cut 5 bases from V and 1 base from J; bases unmatched to any gene: 4. Germline V lookup: CDR1 LNHDA, CDR2 SQIVND (reference sequence). The CDR3 spans 14 residues. The CDR3 protein is CASSFTGGSYEQYF. In DNA, the CDR3 is TGTGCCAGTAGTTTTACAGGGGGGTCCTACGAGCAGTACTTC.

The CDR3 coding sequence is TGTGCCAGCAGCGCTAGCCCGGGAGGGGGCACAGATACGCAGTATTTT. Translation gives CASSASPGGGTDTQYF. V gene TRBV14 combines with J gene TRBJ2-3, with 8 nucleotides matching TRBD2. J was trimmed by 1 base and V by 5 bases; bases with no gene match: 8. Germline assignment: CDR1 SGHDN and CDR2 FVKESK. The CDR3 totals 16 residues.

The chain uses TRBV28 and TRBJ1-3; unclear D gene. The germline V gene encodes CDR1 MDHEN and CDR2 SYDVKM. Trimming removed 1 base from V and 0 bases from J, with 4 bases in between. CDR3 size: 14 residues. As DNA, the CDR3 is TGTGCCAGCAGTTTATACGGCTCTGGAAACACCATATATTTT. As protein: CASSLYGSGNTIYF.

This chain uses TRBV5-4 with TRBJ2-5, with 8 bases identical to TRBD1. Trimming took 3 bases from V and 5 from J; bases not matched to a gene: 12. The CDR3 loop spans 16 amino acids. Germline V CDR1 and CDR2: SGHNT, YYREEE (reference sequence). Written as DNA, the CDR3 is TGTGCCAGCAGCTCCGTAAGACAGGGGAGTGGTGAGACCCAGTACTTC. Amino acids: CASSSVRQGSGETQYF. The variable domain in full, with the rest retrieved from reference TRBV5-4 and TRBJ2-5, is ETGVTQSPTHLIKTRGQQVTLRCSSQSGHNTVSWYQQALGQGPQFIFQYYREEENGRGNFPPRFSGLQFPNYSSELNVNALELDDSALYLCASSSVRQGSGETQYFGPGTRLLVL.

This sequence joins TRBV6-1 and TRBJ2-1, with 7 bases fitting TRBD2. Germline CDR1 is MNHNS and CDR2 is SASEGT. J lost 8 bases, V lost 3 bases, and 10 bases had no gene match. This CDR3 has 15 residues. The CDR3 spells CASSERAGWQDEQFF. In nucleotides, the CDR3 is TGTGCCAGCAGTGAGAGAGCGGGATGGCAGGATGAGCAGTTCTTC.

The rearrangement joins TRBV27 to TRBJ2-1, with 8 bases identical to TRBD2. V lost 6 bases and J lost 8; bases outside the gene matches: 15. The CDR3 consists of 16 residues. Germline CDR1 is MNHEY and CDR2 is SMNVEV (reference sequence). The CDR3, as DNA: TGTGCCAGCAGACTTGAAGGGGGACTAGGTTATGATGAGCAGTTCTTC. The encoded protein is CASRLEGGLGYDEQFF.

The chain is built from TRBV30 and TRBJ2-3, with a possible D match to TRBD1 (6 bases). Germline V gene data show CDR1 as GTSNPN and CDR2 as SVGIG (reference sequence). This CDR3 contains 14 residues. Trimming cost V 2 bases and J 6 bases, with 15 bases left between them. The CDR3 loop is CAWSITGSGDTQYF. DNA for the CDR3: TGTGCCTGGAGTATTACAGGGTCAGGGGATACGCAGTATTTT.

The gene calls are TRBV21-1 and TRBJ2-1; TRBD2 is taken as the D call from the table, unchecked against the DNA. TRBV21-1 is a listed pseudogene. This CDR3 spans 16 amino acids. CDR3 sequence: CASRGRAGSSYNEQFF. In DNA form, the CDR3 reads TGTGCCAGCAGGGGGAGGGCCGGGAGCTCCTACAATGAGCAGTTCTTC.

The chain is built from TRBV6-5 and TRBJ1-1; D may be TRBD1 (6 bases). Looked up from germline, CDR1 is MNHEY and CDR2 is SVGAGI. With 8 bases removed from V and 0 bases from J, the gap between germline ends came to 13 bases. The CDR3 consists of 14 residues. The CDR3 nucleotides are TGTGCCAGCGCGGTACAGGGCATGAACACTGAAGCTTTCTTT. It codes for CASAVQGMNTEAFF.

The chain recombines TRBV13 with TRBJ2-5, with TRBD1 identical over 9 bases. The ends lost 9 bases at V and 3 bases at J; junction bases unmatched: 5. This CDR3 spans 13 amino acids. Germline V gene lookup returns CDR1 PRHDT and CDR2 FYEKMQ (reference sequence). The CDR3 spells CASTQGAEETQYF. In nucleotides, the CDR3 is TGTGCCAGTACACAGGGGGCGGAAGAGACCCAGTACTTC. Full variable domain (outside the CDR3, taken from reference TRBV13 and TRBJ2-5): AAGVIQSPRHLIKEKRETATLKCYPIPRHDTVYWYQQGPGQDPQFLISFYEKMQSDKGSIPDRFSAQQFSDYHSELNMSSLELGDSALYFCASTQGAEETQYFGPGTRLLVL.

This chain uses TRBV14 with TRBJ2-4, with 7 nucleotides matching TRBD1. Germline V gene lookup returns CDR1 SGHDN and CDR2 FVKESK. This CDR3 has 16 amino acids. Losses at the gene ends were 4 bases for V and 2 bases for J; bases not matched to a gene: 8. CDR3 sequence reads: CASSLRTGPPKNIQYF. CDR3 DNA: TGTGCCAGCAGCCTTCGGACAGGTCCTCCCAAAAACATTCAGTACTTC.

This chain joins TRBV2 and TRBJ1-1; TRBD1 matches at 7 bases. The CDR3 sequence is 14 residues long. J was trimmed by 5 bases and V by 6 bases; bases with no gene match: 9. Germline lookup yields CDR1 SNHLY and CDR2 FYNNEI. The CDR3 DNA reads TGTGCCAGCAGAAAACAGGGGCGGAGGACTGAAGCTTTCTTT. This gives the protein CASRKQGRRTEAFF.

The rearrangement links TRBV28 to TRBJ2-2; TRBD2 matches at 12 bases. Germline loops: CDR1 MDHEN, CDR2 SYDVKM. With 3 bases clipped from V and 4 bases from J, the junction kept 0 bases outside the gene matches. The length of the CDR3 is 15 residues. For the CDR3, the DNA is TGTGCCAGCAGTTTGACTAGCGGGAGCACCGGGGAGCTGTTTTTT. It specifies CASSLTSGSTGELFF.

J is TRBJ2-1 and V is TRBV19; D unresolved. This CDR3 spans 14 amino acids. Germline V gene lookup returns CDR1 LNHDA and CDR2 SQIVND (reference sequence). V was trimmed by 1 base and J by 4 bases, leaving 8 bases between them. The CDR3 coding sequence is TGTGCCAGTAGTATAGGGAGCACATACAATGAGCAGTTCTTC. Amino acid sequence: CASSIGSTYNEQFF.

The J gene is TRBJ2-7, the V gene TRBV27; 8 bases are a match to TRBD2. The V gene's germline CDR1 is MNHEY and CDR2 SMNVEV (reference sequence). This CDR3 is 15 amino acids long. V lost 3 bases, J lost 7 bases, and 11 bases stayed unmatched. The CDR3 loop is CASSFWASGSGEQYF. The CDR3 region has the DNA TGTGCCAGCAGTTTTTGGGCTAGCGGGTCGGGGGAGCAGTACTTC.

The chain combines TRBV5-6 with TRBJ2-7; TRBD1 agrees at 7 bases. The CDR3 sequence is 12 residues long. Germline values: CDR1 SGHDT, CDR2 YYEEEE. The V segment lost 4 bases and the J segment 7 bases; nucleotides outside the gene matches: 5. The CDR3 sequence: CASSPQGVEQYF. The CDR3 DNA reads TGTGCCAGCAGCCCGCAGGGGGTTGAGCAGTACTTC. The full variable domain, completed using reference TRBV5-6 and TRBJ2-7, is DAGVTQSPTHLIKTRGQQVTLRCSPKSGHDTVSWYQQALGQGPQFIFQYYEEEERQRGNFPDRFSGHQFPNYSSELNVNALLLGDSALYLCASSPQGVEQYFGPGTRLTVT.

The chain carries TRBV15 and TRBJ2-3; 8 bases agree with TRBD2. The CDR3 runs 14 residues. V gave up 6 bases and J gave up 2 bases; unmatched junction bases: 4. Germline CDR1 is LNHNV and CDR2 is YYDKDF (reference sequence). The CDR3 bases are TGTGCCACCAGGGAACTAGCGGACACAGATACGCAGTATTTT. Residues: CATRELADTDTQYF.

This clone appeared a single time. The gene calls are TRBV6-1 and TRBJ2-3, with a possible D match to TRBD2 (5 bases). Germline values: CDR1 MNHNS, CDR2 SASEGT. V was pared by 1 base and J by 8 bases, with 19 bases between. The CDR3 totals 16 residues. In DNA, the CDR3 is TGTGCCAGCAGTGAAGGGACTTTCGTTTCCATCGGTACGCAGTATTTT. Protein product: CASSEGTFVSIGTQYF.

The chain recombines TRBV7-9 with TRBJ2-3, with a possible D match to TRBD2 (5 bases). The V gene lost 8 bases and the J gene lost 0 bases, with 21 bases spanning the gap. CDR3 length: 17 amino acids. Germline lookup yields CDR1 SEHNR and CDR2 FQNEAQ (reference sequence). In DNA, the CDR3 is TGTGCCAGCTTCCGGGGTGGGAGTGGGTCTAGCACAGATACGCAGTATTTT. This encodes CASFRGGSGSSTDTQYF.

This chain connects TRBV5-1 to TRBJ2-7, with D possibly TRBD1 on 5 matching bases. Germline CDR1 reads SGHRS; CDR2 reads YFSETQ. The V end was cut by 4 bases, the J end by 2 bases, with 7 bases between. This CDR3 region has 12 residues. The CDR3 coding sequence is TGCGCCAGCAGCATGGACACCTACGAGCAGTACTTC. Its protein product is CASSMDTYEQYF.

The rearrangement uses TRBV28 and TRBJ2-7, with D perhaps TRBD1 (5 bases). V was cut by 6 bases and J by 2 bases, with 17 bases left in between. The CDR3 spans 15 residues. Germline CDR1 MDHEN, CDR2 SYDVKM. The CDR3 protein is CASSTRTSKTYEQYF. CDR3 bases: TGTGCCAGCAGCACCCGGACATCTAAGACCTACGAGCAGTACTTC. The full variable domain, its missing parts supplied by reference TRBV28 and TRBJ2-7, is DVKVTQSSRYLVKRTGEKVFLECVQDMDHENMFWYRQDPGLGLRLIYFSYDVKMKEKGDIPEGYSVSREKKERFSLILESASTNQTSMYLCASSTRTSKTYEQYFGPGTRLTVT.

This chain uses TRBV13 with TRBJ2-5, with 9 positions matching TRBD2. The CDR3 has 13 residues. V shed 8 bases and J 5 bases; nucleotides not matched to a gene: 6. Looked up from germline, CDR1 is PRHDT and CDR2 is FYEKMQ (reference sequence). In nucleotides, the CDR3 is TGTGCCAGCGGTAGCGGGAGTGGGGAGACCCAGTACTTC. This gives the protein CASGSGSGETQYF.

This sequence joins TRBV4-2 and TRBJ2-1, with 7 nucleotides matching TRBD1. In germline, CDR1 is LGHNA, CDR2 YNFKEQ. The V and J ends lost 4 bases and 4 bases, in that order; junction bases with no gene match: 7. CDR3 length: 15 amino acids. CDR3 loop: CASSLGVTGYNEQFF. The DNA for the CDR3 is TGTGCCAGCAGCCTAGGGGTGACAGGGTACAATGAGCAGTTCTTC.

The chain carries TRBV28 and TRBJ2-7; weak D call: TRBD1 (6 bases). Germline V gene sequence: CDR1 MDHEN, CDR2 SYDVKM. Trimming pared 4 bases from V and 4 bases from J, leaving 32 bases between. The CDR3 covers 20 residues. CDR3 sequence reads: CASSSWILGVLDSKRYEQYF. The CDR3 coding sequence is TGTGCCAGCAGTTCCTGGATTCTAGGCGTTTTGGACAGTAAACGGTACGAGCAGTACTTC.

The chain recombines TRBV9 with TRBJ1-4; 7 positions match TRBD1. CDR1 SGDLS and CDR2 YYNGEE come from the germline V gene. The length of the CDR3 is 15 residues. V trimming: 4 bases; J trimming: 7 bases; junction bases outside the gene matches: 10. In DNA, the CDR3 is TGTGCCAGCAGCCCTATAGACAGGGTTGGTGAAAAACTGTTTTTT. As protein: CASSPIDRVGEKLFF.